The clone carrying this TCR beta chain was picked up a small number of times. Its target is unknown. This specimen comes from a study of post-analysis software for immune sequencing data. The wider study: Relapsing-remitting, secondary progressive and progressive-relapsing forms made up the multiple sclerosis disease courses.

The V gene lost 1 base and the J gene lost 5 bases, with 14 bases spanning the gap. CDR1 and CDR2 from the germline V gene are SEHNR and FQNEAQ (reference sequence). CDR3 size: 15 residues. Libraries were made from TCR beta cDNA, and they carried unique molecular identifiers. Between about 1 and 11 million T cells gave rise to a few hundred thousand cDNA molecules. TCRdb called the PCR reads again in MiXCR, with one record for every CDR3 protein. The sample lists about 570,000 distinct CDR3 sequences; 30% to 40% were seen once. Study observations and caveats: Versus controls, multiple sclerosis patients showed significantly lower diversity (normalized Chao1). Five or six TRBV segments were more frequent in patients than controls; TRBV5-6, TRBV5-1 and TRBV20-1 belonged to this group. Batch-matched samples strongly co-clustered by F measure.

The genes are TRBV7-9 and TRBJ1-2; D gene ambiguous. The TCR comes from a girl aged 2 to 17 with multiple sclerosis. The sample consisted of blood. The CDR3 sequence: CASSLVQAGKYGYTF. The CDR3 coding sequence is TGTGCCAGCAGCTTAGTTCAGGCAGGCAAATATGGCTACACCTTC.